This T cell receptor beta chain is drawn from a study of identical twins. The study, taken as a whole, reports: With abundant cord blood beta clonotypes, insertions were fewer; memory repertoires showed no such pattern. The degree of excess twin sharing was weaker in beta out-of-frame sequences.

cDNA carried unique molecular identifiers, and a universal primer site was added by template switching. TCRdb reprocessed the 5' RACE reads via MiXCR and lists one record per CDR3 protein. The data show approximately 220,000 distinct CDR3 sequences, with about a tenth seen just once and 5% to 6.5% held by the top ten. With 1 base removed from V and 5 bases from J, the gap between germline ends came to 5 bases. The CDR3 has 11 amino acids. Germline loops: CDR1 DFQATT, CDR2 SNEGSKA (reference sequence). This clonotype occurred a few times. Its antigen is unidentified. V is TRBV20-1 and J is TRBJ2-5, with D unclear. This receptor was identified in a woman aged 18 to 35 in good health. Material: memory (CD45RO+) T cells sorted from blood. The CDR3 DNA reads TGCAGTGCTAGAGGGGCCGAGACCCAGTACTTC. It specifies CSARGAETQYF.